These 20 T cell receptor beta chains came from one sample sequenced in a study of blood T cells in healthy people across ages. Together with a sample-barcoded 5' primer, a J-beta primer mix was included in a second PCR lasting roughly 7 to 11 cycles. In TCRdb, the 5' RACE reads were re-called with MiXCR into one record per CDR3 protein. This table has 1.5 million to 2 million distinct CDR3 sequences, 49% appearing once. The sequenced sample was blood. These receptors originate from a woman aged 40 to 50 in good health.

CDR3 sequence reads: CASSLSPLGYGYTF. Here the CDR3 DNA reads TGTGCCAGCAGTTTAAGCCCGCTTGGCTATGGCTACACCTTC. The chain links TRBV28 to TRBJ1-2; no firm D call. CDR3 length: 14 amino acids. CDR1 is MDHEN, CDR2 SYDVKM, per germline. Trimming shortened V by 2 bases and J by 4 bases, and 11 bases separated the two germline ends.

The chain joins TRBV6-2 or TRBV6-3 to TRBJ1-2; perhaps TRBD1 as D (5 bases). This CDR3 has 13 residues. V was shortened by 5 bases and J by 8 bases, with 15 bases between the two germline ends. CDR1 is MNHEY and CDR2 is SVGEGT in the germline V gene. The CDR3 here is CASSLGPVLGYTF. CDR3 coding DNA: TGTGCCAGCAGTCTGGGACCGGTCTTGGGCTACACCTTC.

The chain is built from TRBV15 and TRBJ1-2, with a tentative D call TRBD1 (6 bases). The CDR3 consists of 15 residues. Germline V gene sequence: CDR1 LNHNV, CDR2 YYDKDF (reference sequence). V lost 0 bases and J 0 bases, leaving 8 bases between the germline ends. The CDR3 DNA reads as TGTGCCACCAGCAGAGAGGGGGCGGCTAACTATGGCTACACCTTC. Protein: CATSREGAANYGYTF.

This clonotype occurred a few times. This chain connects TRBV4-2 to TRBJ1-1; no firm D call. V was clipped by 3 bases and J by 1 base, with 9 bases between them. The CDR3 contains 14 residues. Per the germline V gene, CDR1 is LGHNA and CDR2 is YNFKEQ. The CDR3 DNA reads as TGTGCCAGCAGCCACCCCGCTGGGAACACTGAAGCTTTCTTT. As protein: CASSHPAGNTEAFF.

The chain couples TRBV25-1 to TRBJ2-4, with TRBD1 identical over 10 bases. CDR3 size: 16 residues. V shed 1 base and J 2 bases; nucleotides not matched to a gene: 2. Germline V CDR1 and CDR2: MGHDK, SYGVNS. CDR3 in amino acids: CASSESTGGSKNIQYF. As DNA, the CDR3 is TGTGCCAGCAGTGAATCGACAGGGGGCTCCAAAAACATTCAGTACTTC.

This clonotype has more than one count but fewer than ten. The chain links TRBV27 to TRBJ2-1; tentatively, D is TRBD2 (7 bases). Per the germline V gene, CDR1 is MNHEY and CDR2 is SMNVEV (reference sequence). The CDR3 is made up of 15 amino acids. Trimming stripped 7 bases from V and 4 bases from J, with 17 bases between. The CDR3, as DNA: TGTGCCAGCAATACTGGGGGGGCTGCGTACAATGAGCAGTTCTTC. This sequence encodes CASNTGGAAYNEQFF.

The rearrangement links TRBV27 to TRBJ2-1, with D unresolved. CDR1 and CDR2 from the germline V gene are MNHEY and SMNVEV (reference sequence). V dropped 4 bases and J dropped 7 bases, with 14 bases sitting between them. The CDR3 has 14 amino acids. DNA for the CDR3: TGTGCCAGCAGTTATGGGGATTTTGGGAATGAGCAGTTCTTC. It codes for CASSYGDFGNEQFF.

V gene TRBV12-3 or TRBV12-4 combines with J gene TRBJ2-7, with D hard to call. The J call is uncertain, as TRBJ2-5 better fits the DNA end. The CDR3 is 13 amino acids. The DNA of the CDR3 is TGTGCCAGCAGTCCCTGGAGCGAGGAGACCCAGTACTTC. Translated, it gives CASSPWSEETQYF.

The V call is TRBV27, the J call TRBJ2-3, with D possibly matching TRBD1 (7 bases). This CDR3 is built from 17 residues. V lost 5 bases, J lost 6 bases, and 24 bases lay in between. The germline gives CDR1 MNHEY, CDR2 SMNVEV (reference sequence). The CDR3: CASSGADFRGESDTQYF. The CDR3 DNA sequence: TGTGCCAGCAGTGGGGCCGACTTCAGGGGGGAGTCGGATACGCAGTATTTT.

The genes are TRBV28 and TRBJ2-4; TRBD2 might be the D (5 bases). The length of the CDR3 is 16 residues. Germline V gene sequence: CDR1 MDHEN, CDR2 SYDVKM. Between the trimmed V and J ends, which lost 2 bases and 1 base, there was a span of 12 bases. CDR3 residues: CASSLRAGWAKNIQYF. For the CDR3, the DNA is TGTGCCAGCAGTTTACGCGCGGGTTGGGCCAAAAACATTCAGTACTTC.

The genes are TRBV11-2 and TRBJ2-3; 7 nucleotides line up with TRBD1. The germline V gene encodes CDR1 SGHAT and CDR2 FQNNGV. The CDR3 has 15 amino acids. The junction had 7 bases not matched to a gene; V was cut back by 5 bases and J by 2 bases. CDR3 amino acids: CASSPDRAYTDTQYF. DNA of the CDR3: TGTGCCAGCAGCCCTGACAGGGCTTACACAGATACGCAGTATTTT.

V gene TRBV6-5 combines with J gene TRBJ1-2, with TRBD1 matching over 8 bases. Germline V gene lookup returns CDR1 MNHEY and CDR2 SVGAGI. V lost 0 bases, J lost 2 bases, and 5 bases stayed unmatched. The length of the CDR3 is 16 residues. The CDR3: CASSYSMTGENYGYTF. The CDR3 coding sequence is TGTGCCAGCAGTTACTCGATGACAGGGGAGAACTATGGCTACACCTTC.

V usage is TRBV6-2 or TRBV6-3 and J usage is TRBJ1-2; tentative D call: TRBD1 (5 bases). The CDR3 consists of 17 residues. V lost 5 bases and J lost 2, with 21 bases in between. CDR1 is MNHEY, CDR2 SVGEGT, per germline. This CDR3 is CASSLREAAIQNYGYTF. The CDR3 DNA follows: TGTGCCAGCAGTCTCAGGGAGGCGGCGATTCAAAACTATGGCTACACCTTC.

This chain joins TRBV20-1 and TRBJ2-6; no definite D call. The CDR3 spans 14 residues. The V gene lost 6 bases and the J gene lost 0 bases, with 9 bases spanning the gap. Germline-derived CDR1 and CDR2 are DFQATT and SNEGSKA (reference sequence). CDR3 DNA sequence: TGCAGTGCCCCTTCTGGCTCTGGGGCCAACGTCCTGACTTTC. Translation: CSAPSGSGANVLTF.

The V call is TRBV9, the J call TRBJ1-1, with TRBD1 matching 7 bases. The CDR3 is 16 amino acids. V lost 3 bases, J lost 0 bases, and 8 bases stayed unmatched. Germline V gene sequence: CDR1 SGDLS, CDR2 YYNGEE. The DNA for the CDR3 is TGTGCCAGCAGCGCCGGGACAGATCCTGTGAACACTGAAGCTTTCTTT. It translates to CASSAGTDPVNTEAFF.

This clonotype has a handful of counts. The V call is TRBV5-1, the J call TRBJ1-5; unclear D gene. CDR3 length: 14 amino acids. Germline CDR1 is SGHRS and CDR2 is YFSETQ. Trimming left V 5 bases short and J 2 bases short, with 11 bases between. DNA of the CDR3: TGCGCCAGCAGTTTTGACGGTGGCAATCAGCCCCAGCATTTT. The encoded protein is CASSFDGGNQPQHF.

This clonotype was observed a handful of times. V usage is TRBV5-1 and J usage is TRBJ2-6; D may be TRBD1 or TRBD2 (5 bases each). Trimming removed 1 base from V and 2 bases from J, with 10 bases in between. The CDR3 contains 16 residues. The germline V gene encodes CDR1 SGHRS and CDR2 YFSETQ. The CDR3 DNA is TGCGCCAGCAGCTTGAATGTGGGGGCTGGGGCCAACGTCCTGACTTTC. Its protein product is CASSLNVGAGANVLTF.

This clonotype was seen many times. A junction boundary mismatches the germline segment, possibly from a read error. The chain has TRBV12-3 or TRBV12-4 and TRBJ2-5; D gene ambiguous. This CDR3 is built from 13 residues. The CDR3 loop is CASSFYSQETQYF. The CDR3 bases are TGCGCCAGCAGCTTCTACAGCCAAGAGACCCAGTACTTC.

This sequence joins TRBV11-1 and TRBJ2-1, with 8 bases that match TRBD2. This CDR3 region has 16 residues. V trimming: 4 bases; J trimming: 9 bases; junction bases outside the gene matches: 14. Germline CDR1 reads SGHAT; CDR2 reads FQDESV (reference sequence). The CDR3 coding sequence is TGTGCCAGCAGCTCCCCCCTCGGGGGGGGGCCGTTTGAGCAGTTCTTC. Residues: CASSSPLGGGPFEQFF.

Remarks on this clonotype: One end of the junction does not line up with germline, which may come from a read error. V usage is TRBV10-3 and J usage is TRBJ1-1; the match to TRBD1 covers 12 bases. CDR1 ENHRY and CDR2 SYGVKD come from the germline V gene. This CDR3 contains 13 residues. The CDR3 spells CATSEGQGAGDFF. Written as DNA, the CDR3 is TGTGCCACCAGTGAGGGACAGGGGGCGGGAGATTTCTTT.